One sample yielded the 27 T cell receptor beta chains listed below, sequenced in a study of CD8 T cells in Susac syndrome. The RNA, about 0.45 to 1 ug, was put through reverse transcription using random hexamers. A single record per CDR3 protein comes from TCRdb applying MiXCR to the immunoSEQ multiplex PCR reads. The sample consists of about 100,000 distinct CDR3 sequences, about 95% of them appearing once. Material: CD8+ T cells from PBMCs. The receptors here all came from a human donor with Susac syndrome.

The V gene is TRBV4-2, the J gene TRBJ2-7, with 8 positions matching TRBD1. The CDR3 has 15 residues. The junction had 12 bases not matched to a gene; V was cut back by 4 bases and J by 7 bases. CDR1 and CDR2 (germline): LGHNA, YNFKEQ. CDR3 protein: CASSRTGQGLREQYF. In DNA form, the CDR3 reads TGTGCCAGCAGCCGCACCGGACAGGGTTTGAGGGAGCAGTACTTC.

The CDR3 DNA follows: TGTGCCACCAGTGATGCCACATCCGGGGAGCGGACCCAGTACTTC. Translated: CATSDATSGERTQYF. V gene TRBV24-1 combines with J gene TRBJ2-5, with a tentative D call TRBD2 (5 bases). The CDR3 loop spans 15 amino acids. CDR1 is KGHDR, CDR2 SFDVKD, per germline. The germline V and J ends were trimmed by 3 bases and 7 bases, with 17 bases remaining between them.

This clonotype showed up just once. This chain uses TRBV27 with TRBJ2-3; possibly TRBD1 for D (6 bases). The CDR3 runs 15 residues. V was cut by 3 bases and J by 4 bases, with 14 bases left in between. CDR1 and CDR2 (germline): MNHEY, SMNVEV (reference sequence). The chain's CDR3 is CASSFGRGAPDTQYF. In DNA form, the CDR3 reads TGTGCCAGCAGTTTTGGCAGGGGCGCCCCAGATACGCAGTATTTT.

J is TRBJ2-2 and V is TRBV3-1, with 10 nucleotides matching TRBD2. CDR3 length: 15 amino acids. The junction had 6 bases not matched to a gene; V was cut back by 7 bases and J by 4 bases. Germline CDR1 reads LGHDT; CDR2 reads YNNKEL (reference sequence). The CDR3 loop reads CASKLAGGRTGELFF. Written as DNA, the CDR3 is TGTGCCAGCAAGTTAGCGGGAGGACGCACCGGGGAGCTGTTTTTT. The complete variable domain, with remaining parts taken from reference TRBV3-1 and TRBJ2-2, reads DTAVSQTPKYLVTQMGNDKSIKCEQNLGHDTMYWYKQDSKKFLKIMFSYNNKELIINETVPNRFSPKSPDKAHLNLHINSLELGDSAVYFCASKLAGGRTGELFFGEGSRLTVL.

The genes are TRBV9 and TRBJ2-1; possibly TRBD2 for D (6 bases). With 4 bases removed from V and 7 bases from J, the gap between germline ends came to 12 bases. The CDR3 spans 13 residues. Germline-derived CDR1 and CDR2 are SGDLS and YYNGEE. CDR3 nucleotides: TGTGCCAGCAGCTCCCGGGGGTTGAATGAGCAGTTCTTC. It specifies CASSSRGLNEQFF.

This chain uses TRBV29-1 with TRBJ2-7, with D uncertain. CDR1 is SQVTM, CDR2 ANQGSEA, per germline. This CDR3 is built from 14 residues. Trimming left V 5 bases short and J 0 bases short, with 14 bases between. This CDR3 is CSVLDPGISYEQYF. The DNA for the CDR3 is TGCAGCGTTCTTGACCCCGGCATCTCCTACGAGCAGTACTTC.

This clonotype came up a few times. The rearrangement joins TRBV6-1 to TRBJ2-1; 8 bases agree with TRBD2. The junction had 0 bases not matched to a gene; V was cut back by 5 bases and J by 0 bases. Germline loops: CDR1 MNHNS, CDR2 SASEGT. This CDR3 spans 14 amino acids. The CDR3 DNA sequence: TGTGCCAGCAGTAGCGGGAGCTCCTACAATGAGCAGTTCTTC. This gives the protein CASSSGSSYNEQFF.

This chain uses TRBV29-1 with TRBJ1-4; maybe TRBD1 (5 bases). The CDR3 runs 13 residues. The V gene lost 1 base and the J gene lost 8 bases, with 11 bases spanning the gap. Germline CDR1 and CDR2: SQVTM and ANQGSEA. The CDR3 sequence: CSVEGAGDEKLFF. The CDR3 region has the DNA TGCAGCGTTGAAGGGGCCGGGGACGAAAAACTGTTTTTT.

The chain joins TRBV4-1 to TRBJ2-5; D is unclear. V lost 3 bases, J lost 4 bases, and 18 bases lay in between. Germline V lookup: CDR1 MGHRA, CDR2 YSYEKL. CDR3 length equals 16 residues. The CDR3 DNA reads TGCGCCAGCAGCCAGGTACTCAGGAGCTACGGAGAGACCCAGTACTTC. It yields the protein CASSQVLRSYGETQYF.

This chain uses TRBV18 with TRBJ2-3, with D perhaps given as TRBD1 or TRBD2 (6 bases each). The CDR3 covers 15 residues. V lost 6 bases and J 5 bases, leaving 18 bases between the germline ends. CDR1 and CDR2 from the germline V gene are KGHSH and LQKENI. The CDR3 region is CASSRGQGRRDTQYF. The CDR3 DNA reads as TGTGCCAGCTCTCGCGGGCAGGGGAGGAGAGATACGCAGTATTTT.

The V call is TRBV11-2, the J call TRBJ2-7, with 7 positions matching TRBD1. V was clipped by 4 bases and J by 6 bases; unmatched bases: 6. Germline values: CDR1 SGHAT, CDR2 FQNNGV. The CDR3 extends over 13 amino acids. CDR3 sequence: CASSSGTVLEQYF. The CDR3 region has the DNA TGTGCCAGCAGCTCCGGGACAGTCCTCGAGCAGTACTTC.

CDR3 nucleotides: TGTGCCAGCAGCGGTAGCGGGGGTACCTACAATGAGCAGTTCTTC. Translating gives CASSGSGGTYNEQFF. The chain joins TRBV9 to TRBJ2-1; 9 bases fit TRBD2. The CDR3 is made up of 15 amino acids. Looked up from germline, CDR1 is SGDLS and CDR2 is YYNGEE. With 3 bases clipped from V and 2 bases from J, the junction kept 3 bases outside the gene matches. Full variable domain (rest looked up from reference TRBV9 and TRBJ2-1): DSGVTQTPKHLITATGQRVTLRCSPRSGDLSVYWYQQSLDQGLQFLIQYYNGEERAKGNILERFSAQQFPDLHSELNLSSLELGDSALYFCASSGSGGTYNEQFFGPGTRLTVL.

The rearrangement links TRBV21-1 to TRBJ2-2; the table's D call of TRBD1 was not tested on the DNA. TRBV21-1 is given as a pseudogene. The CDR3 has 16 amino acids. Here the CDR3 reads CASSKDGGASTGELFF. In DNA form, the CDR3 reads TGTGCCAGCAGCAAAGACGGGGGCGCCTCAACCGGGGAGCTGTTTTTT.

J is TRBJ1-2 and V is TRBV10-2, with 10 bases lining up with TRBD1. In germline, CDR1 is WSHSY, CDR2 SAAADI. V was clipped by 6 bases and J by 2 bases; unmatched bases: 9. The CDR3 spans 16 residues. This chain's CDR3 is CASSETGTGVNYGYTF. CDR3 coding DNA: TGCGCCAGCAGCGAGACCGGGACAGGGGTAAACTATGGCTACACCTTC.

The J gene is TRBJ1-5, the V gene TRBV27, with TRBD1 identical over 9 bases. Germline V CDR1 and CDR2: MNHEY, SMNVEV (reference sequence). Germline trimming cut 2 bases from V and 6 bases from J; bases unmatched to any gene: 5. This CDR3 has 15 amino acids. This CDR3 is CASSLSTGGSQPQHF. The CDR3 DNA is TGTGCCAGCAGTTTAAGCACAGGGGGCAGTCAGCCCCAGCATTTT.

V usage is TRBV12-3 or TRBV12-4 and J usage is TRBJ1-2; D unresolved. V lost 6 bases and J 8 bases, leaving 19 bases between the germline ends. The CDR3 runs 14 residues. In nucleotides, the CDR3 is TGTGCCAGCAGCCTAGGGCCCCCTCCCGGCGGCTACACCTTC. This codes for CASSLGPPPGGYTF.

The chain combines TRBV27 with TRBJ2-1, with a possible D match to TRBD2 (5 bases). The CDR3 length is 12 residues. The germline gives CDR1 MNHEY, CDR2 SMNVEV (reference sequence). Trimming stripped 10 bases from V and 12 bases from J, with 19 bases between. The CDR3 DNA reads as TGTGCCACCGGAGGTACTCGAAACGGGCAGTTCTTC. Encoded protein: CATGGTRNGQFF.

This clonotype was counted only a few times. This chain joins TRBV12-5 and TRBJ2-7; D remains unclear. There are 12 residues in the CDR3. The germline gives CDR1 LGHNT, CDR2 FRNRAP. Trimming removed 2 bases at V and 6 bases at J, with 8 bases between. CDR3 region: CASGLPPGEQYF. The DNA for the CDR3 is TGTGCTAGTGGTTTGCCGCCGGGCGAGCAGTACTTC.

Written as DNA, the CDR3 is TGCGCCAGCAGCCACATTCCGGAGGTCTCCTACGAGCAGTACTTC. This encodes CASSHIPEVSYEQYF. The genes are TRBV4-1 and TRBJ2-7, with D possibly matching TRBD2 (5 bases). The CDR3 is made up of 15 amino acids. Germline lookup yields CDR1 MGHRA and CDR2 YSYEKL. V lost 3 bases to trimming and J lost 0 bases, with 12 bases between them.

This chain connects TRBV29-1 to TRBJ1-4, with 8 bases that match TRBD1. Trimming cost V 4 bases and J 6 bases; bases outside gene matches: 4. The CDR3 is 13 amino acids. The germline gives CDR1 SQVTM, CDR2 ANQGSEA. The CDR3 region has the DNA TGCAGCGTTGTGACAGGGGAGGATGAAAAACTGTTTTTT. It yields the protein CSVVTGEDEKLFF.

This clonotype was recorded only once. The rearrangement links TRBV4-1 to TRBJ2-5, with D perhaps matching TRBD1 (6 bases). The CDR3 sequence is 15 residues long. V lost 7 bases to trimming and J lost 5 bases, with 20 bases between them. Germline V gene data show CDR1 as MGHRA and CDR2 as YSYEKL. The CDR3 DNA sequence: TGCGCCAGCACCTCTGGGGCAGGGGTTTTGGAGACCCAGTACTTC. Amino acid sequence: CASTSGAGVLETQYF.

A single count supports this clonotype. V gene TRBV27 combines with J gene TRBJ2-3; no definite D call. V was cut by 5 bases and J by 2 bases, with 14 bases left in between. This CDR3 spans 15 amino acids. Germline CDR1 is MNHEY and CDR2 is SMNVEV (reference sequence). CDR3 nucleotide sequence: TGTGCCAGCAGTCCCTACACCACTACCACAGATACGCAGTATTTT. This codes for CASSPYTTTTDTQYF.

The rearrangement links TRBV5-1 to TRBJ2-5; no firm D call. The CDR3 is made up of 14 amino acids. Germline loops: CDR1 SGHRS, CDR2 YFSETQ. With 1 base removed from V and 1 base from J, the gap between germline ends came to 8 bases. The CDR3 sequence: CASSLTAAQETQYF. The CDR3 coding sequence is TGCGCCAGCAGCTTGACGGCCGCCCAAGAGACCCAGTACTTC.

J is TRBJ2-1 and V is TRBV27; tentatively, D is TRBD1 (6 bases). Trimming took 2 bases from V and 8 from J, leaving 13 bases between them. There are 14 residues in the CDR3. Germline V gene lookup returns CDR1 MNHEY and CDR2 SMNVEV (reference sequence). CDR3: CASSLAQGRDEQFF. CDR3 DNA: TGTGCCAGCAGTTTAGCTCAGGGGCGCGATGAGCAGTTCTTC.

The V and J genes are TRBV6-6 and TRBJ2-2, with 8 bases lining up with TRBD1. After removal of 2 bases from V and 3 bases from J, the junction contained 2 bases not matched to a gene. The CDR3 is made up of 15 amino acids. The germline CDR1 and CDR2 sequences are MNHNY and SVGAGI (reference sequence). Written as DNA, the CDR3 is TGTGCCAGCAGTTACGGACAGGGCTACACCGGGGAGCTGTTTTTT. Amino acid sequence: CASSYGQGYTGELFF.

The V call is TRBV28, the J call TRBJ2-3; D not resolved. V was shortened by 7 bases and J by 2 bases, with 10 bases between the two germline ends. Per germline, CDR1 MDHEN and CDR2 SYDVKM. The CDR3 is made up of 13 amino acids. As DNA, the CDR3 is TGTGCCAGCAACGACCTCACCACAGATACGCAGTATTTT. It translates to CASNDLTTDTQYF.

The V call is TRBV24-1, the J call TRBJ1-5; possible D gene TRBD1, 5 bases. V was shortened by 0 bases and J by 1 base, with 9 bases between the two germline ends. CDR3 size: 16 residues. Germline V gene sequence: CDR1 KGHDR, CDR2 SFDVKD. CDR3 nucleotides: TGTGCCACCAGTGATTTGCTTTGGGGGAGCAATCAGCCCCAGCATTTT. Amino acids: CATSDLLWGSNQPQHF.